The 10 T cell receptor beta chains reported below all come from one sample, sequenced in a study of technical replicates of blood from a handful of donors. The data were produced by immunoSEQ multiplex PCR, yet TCRdb's version contains in-frame clones alone and is incomplete. The top ten hold 4.5% to 5.5% of the sample, which has around 74,000 clones, roughly 85% seen once. The specimen sequenced was PBMCs. These receptors came from a human donor in good health. Some clones in this sample may be carry-over from other donors' samples.

This chain links TRBV6-1 with TRBJ2-2; 12 bases align to TRBD1. CDR1 is MNHNS, CDR2 SASEGT, per germline. This CDR3 is 15 amino acids long. The ends lost 7 bases at V and 2 bases at J; junction bases unmatched: 2. CDR3 loop: CASTGTGGNTGELFF. CDR3 coding DNA: TGTGCCAGCACCGGGACAGGGGGCAACACCGGGGAGCTGTTTTTT.

The J gene is TRBJ2-2, the V gene TRBV5-4, with 9 bases matching TRBD2. The CDR3 has 14 amino acids. With V trimmed by 4 bases and J by 6 bases, 4 bases remained unmatched. The V gene's germline CDR1 is SGHNT and CDR2 YYREEE (reference sequence). CDR3 loop: CASSVLAGAGELFF. The CDR3 coding sequence is TGTGCCAGCAGCGTTTTAGCGGGAGCCGGGGAGCTGTTTTTT.

V gene TRBV6-5 combines with J gene TRBJ1-1; no clear D. The length of the CDR3 is 13 residues. Germline CDR1 reads MNHEY; CDR2 reads SVGAGI. The V and J ends lost 4 bases and 5 bases respectively, with 11 bases between them. In DNA form, the CDR3 reads TGTGCCAGCAGTTTATACCGAGGGACTGAAGCTTTCTTT. Encoded protein: CASSLYRGTEAFF.

This chain connects TRBV5-8 to TRBJ2-5, with TRBD1 matching 9 bases. Germline V gene lookup returns CDR1 SGHTS and CDR2 YDEGEE. With V trimmed by 4 bases and J by 3 bases, 7 bases remained unmatched. This CDR3 spans 15 amino acids. The DNA for the CDR3 is TGTGCCAGCAGCGCACAGGGGGCGTCAGAAGAGACCCAGTACTTC. It translates to CASSAQGASEETQYF.

The chain recombines TRBV28 with TRBJ1-1; D remains ambiguous. The germline V and J ends were trimmed by 5 bases and 11 bases, with 18 bases remaining between them. Germline-derived CDR1 and CDR2 are MDHEN and SYDVKM. CDR3 length: 13 residues. CDR3 sequence: CASSQITPNVAFF. CDR3 DNA sequence: TGTGCCAGCAGTCAAATAACCCCTAACGTGGCTTTCTTT.

The rearrangement uses TRBV4-3 and TRBJ2-2; D ambiguous. The V gene lost 0 bases and the J gene lost 3 bases, with 11 bases spanning the gap. The CDR3 consists of 16 residues. CDR1 is LGHNA and CDR2 is YSLEER in the germline V gene. The CDR3 reads CASSQDYRPDTGELFF. The CDR3, as DNA: TGCGCCAGCAGCCAAGATTACCGTCCGGACACCGGGGAGCTGTTTTTT.

The rearrangement joins TRBV5-6 to TRBJ1-6; D remains ambiguous. This CDR3 region has 13 residues. V was shortened by 4 bases and J by 10 bases, with 12 bases between the two germline ends. The germline gives CDR1 SGHDT, CDR2 YYEEEE. For the CDR3, the DNA is TGTGCCAGCAGCCTTGAGGGAGGATCACCCCTCCACTTT. Translation gives CASSLEGGSPLHF.

The CDR3 sequence is CSVFEREGRYEQYF. CDR3 coding DNA: TGCAGCGTTTTCGAGCGGGAGGGCCGATACGAGCAGTACTTC. The chain uses TRBV29-1 and TRBJ2-7; TRBD2 matches 10 bases. Germline CDR1 and CDR2: SQVTM and ANQGSEA. The ends lost 5 bases at V and 4 bases at J; junction bases unmatched: 8. CDR3 size: 14 residues.

J is TRBJ1-2 and V is TRBV7-2; tentatively, D is TRBD1 (5 bases). Trimming removed 7 bases from V and 2 bases from J, with 11 bases in between. Looked up from germline, CDR1 is SGHTA and CDR2 is FQGNSA. The CDR3 runs 13 residues. The CDR3 is CASNPTVNYGYTF. The CDR3 bases are TGTGCCAGCAACCCGACAGTAAACTATGGCTACACCTTC.

This CDR3 is CATSRDHSEQYF. The CDR3 nucleotides are TGTGCCACCAGCAGAGACCACTCGGAGCAGTACTTC. The J gene is TRBJ2-7, the V gene TRBV15; the D is unclear. The ends were cut back, 0 bases at V and 7 bases at J, with 7 bases in the middle. This CDR3 contains 12 residues. Germline CDR1 is LNHNV and CDR2 is YYDKDF (reference sequence).